This T cell receptor beta chain came from a study of post-analysis software for immune sequencing data (dated by TCRdb to the mid-2010s). Context from the whole study: Relapsing-remitting, secondary progressive and progressive-relapsing multiple sclerosis were recorded as disease courses, and subtype annotation was lacking for some patients. Patient repertoires were compared against roughly 11 previously published healthy control repertoires from donors aged 6 to 25 years. A subset of samples was prepared in parallel using single-end sample barcoding, then pooled and co-amplified after Illumina adapter ligation. Findings and caveats that apply to the study as a whole: When samples were clustered directly using the F measure, samples prepared in the same batch co-clustered strongly, which prompted a batch-effect correction. The multiple sclerosis patient group was slightly younger than the control group. Significantly higher frequencies in patients than in controls were found for a handful of TRBV segments, including TRBV5-6, TRBV5-1 and TRBV20-1. Compared with controls, multiple sclerosis patients had significantly lower normalized Chao1 diversity, a finding suggesting substantial peripheral T-cell clonal expansion.

The method was PCR. Sequencing was carried out with an Illumina HiSeq 2500. To reduce PCR and sequencing biases, unique molecular identifiers were incorporated into the TCR beta cDNA libraries. Roughly 500,000 cDNA molecules were obtained per 1 to 10 million input T cells, so each molecule approximated one T cell. The patient libraries were prepared and sequenced using the same protocol as the earlier healthy control dataset. Within a given batch, samples were prepared together, multiplexed and sequenced on the same HiSeq lane. The authors processed their data as follows. Raw barcoded reads were processed with MIGEC, discarding single-read molecular identifier groups before consensus assembly and CDR3 extraction. VDJtools was used for post-analysis of the clonotype tables, and diversity was normalized by down-sampling every dataset to the size of the smallest sample. Repertoire overlap clustering matched CDR3 amino acid but not nucleotide sequences to correct batch-related cross-sample contamination. TCRdb reworked the public reads: Q25 trimming with fastp, MiXCR clone assembly, productive beta chains retained. Each record represents a unique CDR3 protein, reported with the most common genes and DNA among its rows. The V and J calls shown here were made by TCRdb, not taken from the authors' results. The sample profile shows 450,000 to 700,000 distinct CDR3 sequences; about 44% of them were found once. Clones ranked in the top ten supply over 1.5% of the sample.

The germline V gene supplies CDR1 SGHTA and CDR2 FQGTGA. The CDR3 measures 14 amino acids from cysteine to phenylalanine. Just CDR3 DNA is preserved here, 42 bases in frame from base 1. V is reduced by 5 bases and J by 1 base, leaving a spacing of 11 bases between them. To demonstrate the VDJtools post-analysis software, TCR beta repertoires were profiled from the peripheral blood of 13 young patients with multiple sclerosis. The multiple sclerosis patients were children and adolescents ranging in age from about 6 to 16 years. This clonotype was counted between two and nine times. What antigen it recognizes has not been identified. There are no base qualities to consult, and no much larger clone falls within one base.

The receptor chain draws on TRBV7-3 and TRBJ1-1, with the D gene call left open. This clonotype was sampled from a girl aged 10-17 years with multiple sclerosis. Sample: blood. The DNA sequence is as follows: TGTGCCAGCAGCCCACTAGGAGAGAACACTGAAGCTTTCTTT. Translated, it reads CASSPLGENTEAFF.